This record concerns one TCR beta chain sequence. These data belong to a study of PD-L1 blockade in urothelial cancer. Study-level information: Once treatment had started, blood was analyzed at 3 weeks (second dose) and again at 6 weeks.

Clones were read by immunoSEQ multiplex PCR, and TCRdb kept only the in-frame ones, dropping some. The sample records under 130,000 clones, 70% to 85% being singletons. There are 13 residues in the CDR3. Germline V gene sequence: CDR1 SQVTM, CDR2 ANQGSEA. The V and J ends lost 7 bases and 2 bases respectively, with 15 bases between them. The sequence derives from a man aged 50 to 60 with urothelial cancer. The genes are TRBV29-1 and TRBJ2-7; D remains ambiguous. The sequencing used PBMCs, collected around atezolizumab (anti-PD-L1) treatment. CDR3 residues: CSALVPYTYEQYF. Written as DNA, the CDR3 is TGCAGCGCTCTGGTTCCATACACCTACGAGCAGTACTTC.